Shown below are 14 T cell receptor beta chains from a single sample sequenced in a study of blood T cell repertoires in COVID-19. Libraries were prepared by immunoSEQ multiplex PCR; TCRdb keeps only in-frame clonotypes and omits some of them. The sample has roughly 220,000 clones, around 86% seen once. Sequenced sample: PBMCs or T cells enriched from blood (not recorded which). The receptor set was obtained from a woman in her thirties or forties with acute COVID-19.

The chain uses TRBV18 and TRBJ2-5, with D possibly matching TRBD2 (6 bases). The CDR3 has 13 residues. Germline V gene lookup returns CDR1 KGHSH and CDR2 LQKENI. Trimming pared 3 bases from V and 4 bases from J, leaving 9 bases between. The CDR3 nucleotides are TGTGCCAGCTCACCTCCTAGCGTAGAGACCCAGTACTTC. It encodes CASSPPSVETQYF.

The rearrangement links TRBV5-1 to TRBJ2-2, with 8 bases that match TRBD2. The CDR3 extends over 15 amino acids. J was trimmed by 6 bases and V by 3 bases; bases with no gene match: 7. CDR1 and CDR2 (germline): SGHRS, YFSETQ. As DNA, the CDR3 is TGCGCCAGCAGCTCTACTAGCGGCTCCGCCGGGGAGCTGTTTTTT. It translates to CASSSTSGSAGELFF.

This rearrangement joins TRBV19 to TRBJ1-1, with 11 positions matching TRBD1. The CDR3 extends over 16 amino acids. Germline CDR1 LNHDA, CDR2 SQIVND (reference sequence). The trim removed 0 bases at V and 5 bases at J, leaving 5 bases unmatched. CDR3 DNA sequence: TGTGCCAGTAGTATAGATGGGGACAGGGGGTATACTGAAGCTTTCTTT. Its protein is CASSIDGDRGYTEAFF. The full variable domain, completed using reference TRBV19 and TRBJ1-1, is DGGITQSPKYLFRKEGQNVTLSCEQNLNHDAMYWYRQDPGQGLRLIYYSQIVNDFQKGDIAEGYSVSREKKESFPLTVTSAQKNPTAFYLCASSIDGDRGYTEAFFGQGTRLTVV.

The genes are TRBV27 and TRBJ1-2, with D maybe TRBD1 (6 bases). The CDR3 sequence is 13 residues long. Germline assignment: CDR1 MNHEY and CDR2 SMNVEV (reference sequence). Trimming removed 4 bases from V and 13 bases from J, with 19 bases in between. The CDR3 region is CASSSRKRQVFTF. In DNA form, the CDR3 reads TGTGCCAGCAGTTCCCGAAAACGACAGGTTTTCACCTTC.

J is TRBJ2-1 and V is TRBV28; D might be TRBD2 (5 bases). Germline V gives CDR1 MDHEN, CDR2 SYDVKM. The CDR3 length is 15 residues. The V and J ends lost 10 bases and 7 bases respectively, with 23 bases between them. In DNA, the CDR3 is TGTGCCACCACCTTCGGAGGCCCAGCGAGGAATGAGCAGTTCTTC. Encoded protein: CATTFGGPARNEQFF.

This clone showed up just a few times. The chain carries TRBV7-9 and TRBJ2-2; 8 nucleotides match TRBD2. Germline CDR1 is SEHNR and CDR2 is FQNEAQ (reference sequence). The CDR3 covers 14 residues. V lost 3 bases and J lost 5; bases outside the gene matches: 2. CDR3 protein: CASSFTGGTGELFF. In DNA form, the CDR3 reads TGTGCCAGCAGCTTTACGGGGGGGACCGGGGAGCTGTTTTTT.

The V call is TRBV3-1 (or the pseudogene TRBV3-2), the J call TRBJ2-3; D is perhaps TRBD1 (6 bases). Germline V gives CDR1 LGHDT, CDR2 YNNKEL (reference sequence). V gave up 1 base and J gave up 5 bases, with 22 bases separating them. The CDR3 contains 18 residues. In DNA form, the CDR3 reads TGTGCCAGCAGCCAAGGGTACTCAGGGGTTGGGGTTGGAGATACGCAGTATTTT. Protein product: CASSQGYSGVGVGDTQYF.

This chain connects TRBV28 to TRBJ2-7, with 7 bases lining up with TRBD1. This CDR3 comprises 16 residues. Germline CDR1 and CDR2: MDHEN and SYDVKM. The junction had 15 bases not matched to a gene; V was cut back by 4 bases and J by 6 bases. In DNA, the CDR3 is TGTGCCAGCAGTTCCCCAACAGGGGTAGAGGTGGGCGAGCAGTACTTC. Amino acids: CASSSPTGVEVGEQYF.

Here the CDR3 reads CASSSGGDTEAFF. CDR3 DNA: TGTGCCAGCAGTTCCGGGGGGGACACTGAAGCTTTCTTT. V gene TRBV6-5 combines with J gene TRBJ1-1; TRBD1 is a possible D gene (5 bases). The V end lost 4 bases, the J end lost 3 bases, and 9 bases lay between the germline ends. Germline CDR1 is MNHEY and CDR2 is SVGAGI. The CDR3 length is 13 residues.

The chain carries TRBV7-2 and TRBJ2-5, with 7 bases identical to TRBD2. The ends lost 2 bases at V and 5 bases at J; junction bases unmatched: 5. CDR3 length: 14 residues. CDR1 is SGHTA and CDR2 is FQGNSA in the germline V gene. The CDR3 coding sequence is TGTGCCAGCAGCTTACTAACAGCGGGGGAGACCCAGTACTTC. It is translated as CASSLLTAGETQYF.

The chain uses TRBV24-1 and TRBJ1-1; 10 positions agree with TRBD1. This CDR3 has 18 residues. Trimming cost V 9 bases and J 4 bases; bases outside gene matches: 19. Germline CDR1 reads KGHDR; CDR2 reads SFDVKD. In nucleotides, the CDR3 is TGTGCCACCCGGGGAAGACAGGGGGCCGAGGGGAAGCCCACTGAAGCTTTCTTT. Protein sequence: CATRGRQGAEGKPTEAFF.

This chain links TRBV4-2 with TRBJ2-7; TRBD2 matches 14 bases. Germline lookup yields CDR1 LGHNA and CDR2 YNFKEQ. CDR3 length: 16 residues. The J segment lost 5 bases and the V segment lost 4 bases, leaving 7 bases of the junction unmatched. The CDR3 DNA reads TGTGCCAGCAGCCTAAGCGGGACTAGCGGGAGCGACGAGCAGTACTTC. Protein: CASSLSGTSGSDEQYF.

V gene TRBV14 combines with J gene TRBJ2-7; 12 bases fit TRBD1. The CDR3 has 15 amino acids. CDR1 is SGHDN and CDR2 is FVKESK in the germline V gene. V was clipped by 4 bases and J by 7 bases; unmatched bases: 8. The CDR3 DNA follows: TGTGCCAGCAGCCGCCTTGGGACAGGGGGCGATGAGCAGTACTTC. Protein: CASSRLGTGGDEQYF.

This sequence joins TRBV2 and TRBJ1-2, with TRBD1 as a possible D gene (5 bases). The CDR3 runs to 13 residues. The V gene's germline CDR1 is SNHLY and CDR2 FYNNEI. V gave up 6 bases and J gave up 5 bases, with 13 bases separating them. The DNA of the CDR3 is TGTGCCAGCAGCCCGCAGGGCTCGTATGGCTACACCTTC. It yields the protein CASSPQGSYGYTF.